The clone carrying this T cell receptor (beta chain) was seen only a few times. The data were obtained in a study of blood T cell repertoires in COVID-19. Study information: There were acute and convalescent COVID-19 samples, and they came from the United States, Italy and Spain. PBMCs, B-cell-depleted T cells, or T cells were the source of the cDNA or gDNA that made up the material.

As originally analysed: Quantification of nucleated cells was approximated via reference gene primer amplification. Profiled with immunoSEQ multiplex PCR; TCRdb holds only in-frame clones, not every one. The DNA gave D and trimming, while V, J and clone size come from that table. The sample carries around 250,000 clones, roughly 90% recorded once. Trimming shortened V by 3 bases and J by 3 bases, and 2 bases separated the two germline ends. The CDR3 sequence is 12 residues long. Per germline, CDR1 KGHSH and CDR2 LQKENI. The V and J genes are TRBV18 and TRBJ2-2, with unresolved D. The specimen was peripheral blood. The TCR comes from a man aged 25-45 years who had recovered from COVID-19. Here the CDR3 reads CASSPDTGELFF. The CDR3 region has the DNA TGTGCCAGCTCACCCGACACCGGGGAGCTGTTTTTT. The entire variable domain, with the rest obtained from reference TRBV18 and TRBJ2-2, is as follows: NAGVMQNPRHLVRRRGQEARLRCSPMKGHSHVYWYRQLPEEGLKFMVYLQKENIIDESGMPKERFSAEFPKEGPSILRIQQVVRGDSAAYFCASSPDTGELFFGEGSRLTVL.